This T cell receptor beta chain was captured by sequencing in a study of shared T cell receptors in the human thymus. The CDR3 length is 13 residues. V gave up 0 bases and J gave up 6 bases, with 11 bases separating them. The germline CDR1 and CDR2 sequences are GTSNPN and SVGIG (reference sequence). TCRdb's table, derived via immunoSEQ multiplex PCR, lists solely in-frame clones and lacks some. The data show around 730,000 clones, over 75% seen once. These data also formed part of another study, on human thymus T cells.

The chain combines TRBV30 with TRBJ1-1; D is undetermined. The material sequenced was thymocytes. This clonotype originated in a girl under three years old with a congenital heart defect. CDR3 bases: TGTGCCTGGAGTGTTCCCGGGGTGGCTGAAGCTTTCTTT. Amino acids: CAWSVPGVAEAFF.